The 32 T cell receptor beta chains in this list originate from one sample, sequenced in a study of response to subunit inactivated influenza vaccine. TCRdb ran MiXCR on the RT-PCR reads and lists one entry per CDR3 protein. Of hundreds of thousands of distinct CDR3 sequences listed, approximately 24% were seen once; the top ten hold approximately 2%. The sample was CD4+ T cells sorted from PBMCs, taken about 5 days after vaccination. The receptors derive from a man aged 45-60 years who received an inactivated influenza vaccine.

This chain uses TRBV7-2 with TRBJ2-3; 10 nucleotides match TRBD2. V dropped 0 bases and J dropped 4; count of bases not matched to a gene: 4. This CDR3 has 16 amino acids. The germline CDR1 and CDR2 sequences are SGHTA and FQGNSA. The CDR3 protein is CASSLAPLAGPDTQYF. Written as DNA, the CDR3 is TGTGCCAGCAGCTTAGCCCCACTAGCGGGGCCAGATACGCAGTATTTT.

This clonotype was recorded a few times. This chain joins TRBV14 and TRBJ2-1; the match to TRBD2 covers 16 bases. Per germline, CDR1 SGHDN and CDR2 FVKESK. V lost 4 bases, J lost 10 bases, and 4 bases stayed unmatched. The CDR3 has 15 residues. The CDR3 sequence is CASSPGTSGRAEQFF. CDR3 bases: TGTGCCAGCAGCCCCGGGACTAGCGGGAGGGCCGAGCAGTTCTTC. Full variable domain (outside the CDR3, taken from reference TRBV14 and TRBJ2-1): EAGVTQFPSHSVIEKGQTVTLRCDPISGHDNLYWYRRVMGKEIKFLLHFVKESKQDESGMPNNRFLAERTGGTYSTLKVQPAELEDSGVYFCASSPGTSGRAEQFFGPGTRLTVL.

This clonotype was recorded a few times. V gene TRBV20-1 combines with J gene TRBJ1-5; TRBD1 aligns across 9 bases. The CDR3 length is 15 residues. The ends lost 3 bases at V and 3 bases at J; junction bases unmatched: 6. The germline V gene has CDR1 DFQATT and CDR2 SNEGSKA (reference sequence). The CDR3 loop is CSASPGQGFNQPQHF. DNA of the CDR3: TGCAGTGCTAGTCCGGGACAGGGTTTCAATCAGCCCCAGCATTTT.

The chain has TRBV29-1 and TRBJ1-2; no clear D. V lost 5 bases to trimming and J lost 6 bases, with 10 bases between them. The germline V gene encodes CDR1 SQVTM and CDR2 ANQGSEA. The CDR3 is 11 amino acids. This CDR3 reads CSVRTENGYTF. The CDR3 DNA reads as TGCAGCGTTCGTACAGAGAATGGCTACACCTTC.

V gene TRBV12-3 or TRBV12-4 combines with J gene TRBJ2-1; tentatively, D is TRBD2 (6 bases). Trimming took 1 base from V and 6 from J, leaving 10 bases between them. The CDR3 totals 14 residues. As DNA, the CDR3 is TGTGCCAGCAGTTTAGGGGGGGTCTTCAATGAGCAGTTCTTC. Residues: CASSLGGVFNEQFF.

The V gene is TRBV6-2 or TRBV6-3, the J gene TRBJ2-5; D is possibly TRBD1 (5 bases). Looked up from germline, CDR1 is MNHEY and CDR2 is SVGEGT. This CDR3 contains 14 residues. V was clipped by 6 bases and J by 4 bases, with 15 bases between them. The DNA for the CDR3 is TGTGCCAGCAGAGGGGCCGGCGGTGGAGAGACCCAGTACTTC. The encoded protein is CASRGAGGGETQYF.

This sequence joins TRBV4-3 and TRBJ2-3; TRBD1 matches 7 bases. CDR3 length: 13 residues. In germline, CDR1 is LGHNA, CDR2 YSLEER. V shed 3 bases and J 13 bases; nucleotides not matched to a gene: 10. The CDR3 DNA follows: TGCGCCAGCAGCCAGGGTACCCGGGACAGTAAGTATTTT. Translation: CASSQGTRDSKYF.

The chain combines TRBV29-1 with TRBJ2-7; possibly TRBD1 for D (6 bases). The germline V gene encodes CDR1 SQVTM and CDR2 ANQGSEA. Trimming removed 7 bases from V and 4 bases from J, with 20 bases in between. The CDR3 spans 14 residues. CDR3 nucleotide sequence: TGCAGCGCCACAACAGGGCCGAGGGGGTACGAGCAGTACTTC. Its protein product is CSATTGPRGYEQYF.

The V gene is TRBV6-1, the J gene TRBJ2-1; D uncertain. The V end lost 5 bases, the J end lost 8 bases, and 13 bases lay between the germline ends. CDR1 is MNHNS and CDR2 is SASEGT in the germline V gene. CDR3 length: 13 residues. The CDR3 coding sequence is TGTGCCAGCAGTCTTTCCGCGTCGGATGAGCAGTTCTTC. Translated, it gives CASSLSASDEQFF.

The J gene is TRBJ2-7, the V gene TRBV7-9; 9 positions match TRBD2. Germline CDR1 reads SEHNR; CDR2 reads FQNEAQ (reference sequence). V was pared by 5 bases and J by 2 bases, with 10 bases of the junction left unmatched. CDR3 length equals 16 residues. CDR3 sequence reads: CASSPYGRGGTYEQYF. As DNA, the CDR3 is TGTGCCAGCAGCCCCTACGGGCGGGGGGGAACCTACGAGCAGTACTTC. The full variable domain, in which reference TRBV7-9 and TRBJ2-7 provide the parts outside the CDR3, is DTGVSQNPRHKITKRGQNVTFRCDPISEHNRLYWYRQTLGQGPEFLTYFQNEAQLEKSRLLSDRFSAERPKGSFSTLEIQRTEQGDSAMYLCASSPYGRGGTYEQYFGPGTRLTVT.

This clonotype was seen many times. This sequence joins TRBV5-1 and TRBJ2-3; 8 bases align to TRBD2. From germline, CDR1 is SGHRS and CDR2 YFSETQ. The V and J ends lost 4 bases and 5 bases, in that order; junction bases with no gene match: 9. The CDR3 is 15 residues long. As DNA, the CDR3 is TGCGCCAGCAGCGGGTCGCGGGGGGCAGGAGATACGCAGTATTTT. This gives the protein CASSGSRGAGDTQYF.

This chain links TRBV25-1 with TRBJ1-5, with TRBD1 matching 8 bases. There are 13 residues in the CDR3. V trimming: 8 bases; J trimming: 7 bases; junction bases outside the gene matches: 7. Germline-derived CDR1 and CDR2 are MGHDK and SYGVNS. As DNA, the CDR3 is TGTGCCAGCCCGACAGGGGAGGACCAGCCCCAGCATTTT. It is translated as CASPTGEDQPQHF. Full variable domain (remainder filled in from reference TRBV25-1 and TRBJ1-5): EADIYQTPRYLVIGTGKKITLECSQTMGHDKMYWYQQDPGMELHLIHYSYGVNSTEKGDLSSESTVSRIRTEHFPLTLESARPSHTSQYLCASPTGEDQPQHFGDGTRLSIL.

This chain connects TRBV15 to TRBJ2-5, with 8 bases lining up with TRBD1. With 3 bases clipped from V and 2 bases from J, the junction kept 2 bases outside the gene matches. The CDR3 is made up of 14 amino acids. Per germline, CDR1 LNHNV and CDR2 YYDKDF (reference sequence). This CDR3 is CATSRRTGQETQYF. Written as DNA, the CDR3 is TGTGCCACCAGCAGGCGGACAGGGCAAGAGACCCAGTACTTC.

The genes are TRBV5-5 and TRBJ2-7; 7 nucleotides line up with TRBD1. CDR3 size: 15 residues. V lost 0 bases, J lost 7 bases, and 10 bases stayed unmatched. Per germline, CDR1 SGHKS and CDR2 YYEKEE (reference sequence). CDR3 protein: CASSLGYQQGREQYF. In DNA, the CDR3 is TGTGCCAGCAGCTTGGGATATCAACAGGGGAGAGAGCAGTACTTC.

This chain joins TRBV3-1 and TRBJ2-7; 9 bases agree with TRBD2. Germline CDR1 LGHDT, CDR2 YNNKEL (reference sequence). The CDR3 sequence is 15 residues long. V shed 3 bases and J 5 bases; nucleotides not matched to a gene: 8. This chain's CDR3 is CASSQILAGNHEQYF. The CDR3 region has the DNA TGTGCCAGCAGCCAGATTCTAGCGGGAAACCACGAGCAGTACTTC.

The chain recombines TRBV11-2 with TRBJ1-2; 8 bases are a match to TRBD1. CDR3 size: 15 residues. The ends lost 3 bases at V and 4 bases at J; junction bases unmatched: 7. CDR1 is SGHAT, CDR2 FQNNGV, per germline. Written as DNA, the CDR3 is TGTGCCAGCAGCTTCGACAGGGGTTTCGGCTATGGCTACACCTTC. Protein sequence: CASSFDRGFGYGYTF.

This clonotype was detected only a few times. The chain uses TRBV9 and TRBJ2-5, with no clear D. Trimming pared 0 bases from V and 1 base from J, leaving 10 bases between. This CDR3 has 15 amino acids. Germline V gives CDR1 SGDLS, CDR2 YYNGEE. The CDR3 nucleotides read TGTGCCAGCAGCGTAGTGGGTTTGGCCCAAGAGACCCAGTACTTC. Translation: CASSVVGLAQETQYF.

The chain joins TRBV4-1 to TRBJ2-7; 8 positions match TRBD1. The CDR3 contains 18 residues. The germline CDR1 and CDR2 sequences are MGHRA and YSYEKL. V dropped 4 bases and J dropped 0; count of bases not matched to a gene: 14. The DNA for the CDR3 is TGCGCCAGCAGCCCTACCAACAGGGGGACTCCTAGCTCCTACGAGCAGTACTTC. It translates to CASSPTNRGTPSSYEQYF.

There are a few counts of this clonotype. The CDR3 DNA reads as TGCAGTGCTAGACCCGGGACAACCACAGATACGCAGTATTTT. This codes for CSARPGTTTDTQYF. V and J are TRBV20-1 and TRBJ2-3; D perhaps matches TRBD1 (6 bases). CDR1 DFQATT and CDR2 SNEGSKA come from the germline V gene (reference sequence). The V gene lost 2 bases and the J gene lost 2 bases, with 11 bases spanning the gap. This CDR3 has 14 residues.

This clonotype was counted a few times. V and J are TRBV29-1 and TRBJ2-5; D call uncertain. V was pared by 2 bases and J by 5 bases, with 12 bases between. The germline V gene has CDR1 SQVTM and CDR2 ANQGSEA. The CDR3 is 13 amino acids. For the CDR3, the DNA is TGCAGCGTTGAATATATAGGGCGGGAGACCCAGTACTTC. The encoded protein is CSVEYIGRETQYF.

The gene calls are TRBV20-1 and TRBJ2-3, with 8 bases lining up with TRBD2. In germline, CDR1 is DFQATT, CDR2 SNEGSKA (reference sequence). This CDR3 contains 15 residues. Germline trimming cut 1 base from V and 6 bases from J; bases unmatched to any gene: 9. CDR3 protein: CSARGGSGSSDTQYF. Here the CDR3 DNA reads TGCAGTGCTAGAGGCGGAAGCGGGAGTAGTGATACGCAGTATTTT.

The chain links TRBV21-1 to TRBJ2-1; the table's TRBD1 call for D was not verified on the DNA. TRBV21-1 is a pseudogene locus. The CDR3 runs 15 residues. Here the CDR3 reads CASSIRSQGKGEQFF. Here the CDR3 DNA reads TGTGCCAGCAGCATACGGTCACAGGGGAAAGGTGAGCAGTTCTTC.

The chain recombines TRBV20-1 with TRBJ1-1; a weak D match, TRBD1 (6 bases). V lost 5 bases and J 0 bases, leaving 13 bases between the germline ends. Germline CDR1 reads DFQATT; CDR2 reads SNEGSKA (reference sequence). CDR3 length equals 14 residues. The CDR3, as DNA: TGCAGTGCTCCCCGGGACAACATGAACACTGAAGCTTTCTTT. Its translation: CSAPRDNMNTEAFF.

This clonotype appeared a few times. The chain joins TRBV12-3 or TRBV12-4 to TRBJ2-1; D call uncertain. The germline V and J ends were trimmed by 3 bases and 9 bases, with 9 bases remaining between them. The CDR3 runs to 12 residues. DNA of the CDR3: TGTGCCAGCAGTTTCCTGGGAATTGAGCAGTTCTTC. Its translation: CASSFLGIEQFF.

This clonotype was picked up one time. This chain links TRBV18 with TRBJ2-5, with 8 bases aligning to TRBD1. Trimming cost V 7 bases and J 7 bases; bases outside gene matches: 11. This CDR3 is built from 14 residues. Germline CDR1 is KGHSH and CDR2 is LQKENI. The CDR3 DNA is TGTGCCAGCTTGCAGGATGGACAGGGAAGGACCCAGTACTTC. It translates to CASLQDGQGRTQYF.

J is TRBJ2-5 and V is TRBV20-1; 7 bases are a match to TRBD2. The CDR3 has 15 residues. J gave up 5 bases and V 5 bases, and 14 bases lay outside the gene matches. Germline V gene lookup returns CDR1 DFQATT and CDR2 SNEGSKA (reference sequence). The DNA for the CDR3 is TGCAGTGCTTGCCCTGGGGCGGGAGTTGGTGAGACCCAGTACTTC. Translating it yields CSACPGAGVGETQYF.

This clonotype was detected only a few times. The CDR3: CASSLAELAESSYNEQFF. CDR3 in DNA: TGTGCCAGCAGCTTAGCCGAACTAGCGGAAAGCTCCTACAATGAGCAGTTCTTC. The J gene is TRBJ2-1, the V gene TRBV11-1, with 8 nucleotides matching TRBD2. Germline values: CDR1 SGHAT, CDR2 FQDESV (reference sequence). V dropped 0 bases and J dropped 0; count of bases not matched to a gene: 7. The CDR3 consists of 18 residues.

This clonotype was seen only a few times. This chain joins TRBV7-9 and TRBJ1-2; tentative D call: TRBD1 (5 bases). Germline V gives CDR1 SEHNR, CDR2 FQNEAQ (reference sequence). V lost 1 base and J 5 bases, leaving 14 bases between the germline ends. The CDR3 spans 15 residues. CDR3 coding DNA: TGTGCCAGCAGCTTAGGGACGACAGTAATTTATGGCTACACCTTC. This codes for CASSLGTTVIYGYTF.

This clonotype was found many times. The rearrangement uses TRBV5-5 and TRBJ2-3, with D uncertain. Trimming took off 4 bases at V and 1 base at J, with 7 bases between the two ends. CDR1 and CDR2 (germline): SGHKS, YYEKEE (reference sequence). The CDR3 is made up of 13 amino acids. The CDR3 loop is CASSLQGTDTQYF. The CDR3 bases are TGTGCCAGCAGCCTCCAGGGCACAGATACGCAGTATTTT. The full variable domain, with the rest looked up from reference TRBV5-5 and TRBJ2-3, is DAGVTQSPTHLIKTRGQQVTLRCSPISGHKSVSWYQQVLGQGPQFIFQYYEKEERGRGNFPDRFSARQFPNYSSELNVNALLLGDSALYLCASSLQGTDTQYFGPGTRLTVL.

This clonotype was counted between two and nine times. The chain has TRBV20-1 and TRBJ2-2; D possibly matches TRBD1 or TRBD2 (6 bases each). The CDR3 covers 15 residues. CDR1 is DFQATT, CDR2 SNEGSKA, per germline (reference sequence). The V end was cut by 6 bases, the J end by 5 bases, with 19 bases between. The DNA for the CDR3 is TGCAGTGCCCCGGGGACACGGGGGACGACCGGGGAGCTGTTTTTT. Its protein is CSAPGTRGTTGELFF.

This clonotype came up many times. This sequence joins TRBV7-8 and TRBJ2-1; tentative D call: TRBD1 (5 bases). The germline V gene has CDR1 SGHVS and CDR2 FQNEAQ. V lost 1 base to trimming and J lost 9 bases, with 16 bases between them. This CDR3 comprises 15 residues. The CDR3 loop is CASSLDAGQGFEQFF. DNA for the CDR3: TGTGCCAGCAGCTTAGATGCAGGTCAGGGCTTTGAGCAGTTCTTC.

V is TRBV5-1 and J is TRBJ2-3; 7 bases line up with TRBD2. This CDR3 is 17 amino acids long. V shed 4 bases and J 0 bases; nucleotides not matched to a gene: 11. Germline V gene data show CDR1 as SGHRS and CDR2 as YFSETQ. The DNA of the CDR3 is TGCGCCAGCAGCGAGGGAGGGCCGAGTATTAGCACAGATACGCAGTATTTT. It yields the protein CASSEGGPSISTDTQYF.